One sample yielded the 32 T cell receptor beta chains listed below, sequenced in a study of shared clonotypes between healthy human individuals. Here immunoSEQ multiplex PCR was the method, and the copy in TCRdb shows in-frame clones only, minus some. This sample carries 2 million or so clones, around 95% of them seen once, and the ten largest clones take more than 0.1%. The sample consisted of naive CD4+ T cells sorted from blood. The sample's subset: CD45RA+ positively selected. These TCRs come from a young man in good health.

This clone was seen a single time. V is TRBV5-1 and J is TRBJ1-1, with D unclear. The CDR3 contains 13 residues. The germline CDR1 and CDR2 sequences are SGHRS and YFSETQ. Trimming took off 3 bases at V and 3 bases at J, with 9 bases between the two ends. The CDR3: CASSSYLDTEAFF. The CDR3 DNA reads as TGCGCCAGCAGCTCTTATTTGGACACTGAAGCTTTCTTT.

In regard to this clone: This likely comes from a read error, as the CDR3 has no conserved phenylalanine or tryptophan at its end. This chain links TRBV6-5 with TRBJ2-7; D might be TRBD2 (6 bases). Trimming removed 2 bases at V and 3 bases at J, with 8 bases between. The CDR3 is 13 amino acids. The germline CDR1 and CDR2 sequences are MNHEY and SVGAGI. The chain's CDR3 is CASSYKGGYEQYS. For the CDR3, the DNA is TGTGCCAGCAGTTACAAGGGAGGCTACGAGCAGTACTCC.

This clone has a count of ten or more. The chain carries TRBV5-4 and TRBJ2-1, with 7 bases aligning to TRBD2. This CDR3 is 13 amino acids long. From germline, CDR1 is SGHNT and CDR2 YYREEE (reference sequence). Trimming took 9 bases from V and 6 from J; bases not matched to a gene: 9. The CDR3: CAMQASGGNEQFF. The CDR3 DNA is TGTGCCATGCAGGCTAGCGGAGGCAATGAGCAGTTCTTC.

This rearrangement joins TRBV5-1 to TRBJ2-7; possibly TRBD2 for D (6 bases). Per germline, CDR1 SGHRS and CDR2 YFSETQ. V was pared by 4 bases and J by 5 bases, with 19 bases between. There are 15 residues in the CDR3. The CDR3 region has the DNA TGCGCCAGCAGCCAAGGCTTCCGGGACTGGGACGAGCAGTACTTC. It specifies CASSQGFRDWDEQYF.

The chain combines TRBV15 with TRBJ2-7; 10 bases map to TRBD2. The CDR3 sequence is 17 residues long. V lost 0 bases to trimming and J lost 3 bases; unmatched junction nucleotides: 8. Germline V lookup: CDR1 LNHNV, CDR2 YYDKDF (reference sequence). The CDR3 loop reads CATSRDRLAGARYEQYF. CDR3 sequence (DNA): TGTGCCACCAGCAGAGATCGGCTAGCGGGAGCCCGCTACGAGCAGTACTTC. Full variable domain (missing parts from reference TRBV15 and TRBJ2-7): DAMVIQNPRYQVTQFGKPVTLSCSQTLNHNVMYWYQQKSSQAPKLLFHYYDKDFNNEADTPDNFQSRRPNTSFCFLDIRSPGLGDTAMYLCATSRDRLAGARYEQYFGPGTRLTVT.

The V gene is TRBV7-3, the J gene TRBJ2-5, with 8 bases fitting TRBD1. V lost 5 bases, J lost 2 bases, and 10 bases stayed unmatched. The germline gives CDR1 SGHTA, CDR2 FQGTGA. The CDR3 has 16 residues. The CDR3 protein is CASSAVGGQGQETQYF. The DNA of the CDR3 is TGTGCCAGCAGCGCCGTAGGTGGACAGGGACAAGAGACCCAGTACTTC.

The chain is built from TRBV7-2 and TRBJ2-1; 10 bases match TRBD1. This CDR3 has 15 amino acids. The V and J ends lost 4 bases and 8 bases, in that order; junction bases with no gene match: 8. CDR1 SGHTA and CDR2 FQGNSA come from the germline V gene. CDR3 DNA sequence: TGTGCCAGCAGCTCCGGGACAGGGGTTCTTGATGAGCAGTTCTTC. Its protein is CASSSGTGVLDEQFF.

This clone has a handful of counts. The chain joins TRBV6-5 to TRBJ1-1; unclear D gene. Germline V lookup: CDR1 MNHEY, CDR2 SVGAGI. The ends were cut back, 5 bases at V and 9 bases at J, with 19 bases in the middle. The CDR3 runs to 14 residues. Here the CDR3 reads CASSDEINRGKAFF. In DNA, the CDR3 is TGTGCCAGCAGTGACGAGATCAACCGCGGGAAAGCTTTCTTT.

As to this clone: Other DNA sequences within the sample encode an identical CDR3. In nucleotides, the CDR3 is TGTGCCAGCAGTCTCGGGGGCGGAACCTACGAGCAGTACTTC. Translated, it gives CASSLGGGTYEQYF. The rearrangement joins TRBV14 to TRBJ2-7; D is perhaps TRBD1 or TRBD2 (6 bases each). This CDR3 comprises 14 residues. Germline V gives CDR1 SGHDN, CDR2 FVKESK. Between the trimmed V and J ends, which lost 6 bases and 2 bases, there was a span of 14 bases.

The chain has TRBV6-5 and TRBJ1-1; D gene uncertain. Per germline, CDR1 MNHEY and CDR2 SVGAGI. V lost 0 bases and J 0 bases, leaving 8 bases between the germline ends. The CDR3 contains 15 residues. The CDR3 loop is CASSYSTQLNTEAFF. In DNA form, the CDR3 reads TGTGCCAGCAGTTACTCGACACAGCTGAACACTGAAGCTTTCTTT.

The V and J genes are TRBV5-6 and TRBJ2-2; no firm D call. Between the trimmed V and J ends, which lost 0 bases and 5 bases, there was a span of 8 bases. The CDR3 is 14 residues long. Looked up from germline, CDR1 is SGHDT and CDR2 is YYEEEE. The DNA for the CDR3 is TGTGCCAGCAGCTTGGAGACACCGACCGGGGAGCTGTTTTTT. Its translation is CASSLETPTGELFF.

The chain carries TRBV2 and TRBJ2-7; 7 bases are a match to TRBD1. The CDR3 covers 12 residues. The germline gives CDR1 SNHLY, CDR2 FYNNEI. Trimming removed 6 bases from V and 9 bases from J; junction bases left unmatched: 8. The CDR3 DNA follows: TGTGCCAGCAGGGGCGGACAGGCAGGGCAGTACTTC. This gives the protein CASRGGQAGQYF.

The chain combines TRBV18 with TRBJ2-6, with D possibly TRBD1 on 6 matching bases. The CDR3 extends over 15 amino acids. Germline CDR1 and CDR2: KGHSH and LQKENI. The V and J ends lost 6 bases and 2 bases respectively, with 11 bases between them. The CDR3 DNA reads as TGTGCCAGCTCTTCAGGGGTGACTGGGGCCAACGTCCTGACTTTC. This encodes CASSSGVTGANVLTF.

The V and J genes are TRBV7-2 and TRBJ2-3, with D possibly TRBD2 on 5 matching bases. CDR3 length: 14 residues. Germline lookup yields CDR1 SGHTA and CDR2 FQGNSA. The V and J ends lost 8 bases and 6 bases respectively, with 18 bases between them. CDR3 DNA sequence: TGTGCCAGCTACACCTGGACGGGGTCGGATACGCAGTATTTT. It codes for CASYTWTGSDTQYF.

The chain employs TRBV4-1 and TRBJ1-5; the D gene is possibly TRBD1 (6 bases). Germline V gives CDR1 MGHRA, CDR2 YSYEKL. Trimming pared 3 bases from V and 6 bases from J, leaving 9 bases between. The CDR3 is 13 amino acids. In DNA form, the CDR3 reads TGCGCCAGCAGCCAGCAGGGGAGTCAGCCCCAGCATTTT. This gives the protein CASSQQGSQPQHF.

DNA for the CDR3: TGTGCCAGCACCAATACGGTCGGGCTCCAAGAGACCCAGTACTTC. Protein sequence: CASTNTVGLQETQYF. The chain joins TRBV6-6 to TRBJ2-5; D is unclear. Germline CDR1 is MNHNY and CDR2 is SVGAGI (reference sequence). Trimming shortened V by 7 bases and J by 1 base, and 16 bases separated the two germline ends. CDR3 length: 15 residues.

In regard to this clone: Additional DNA sequences in this sample encode the identical CDR3. The V call is TRBV5-1, the J call TRBJ2-7; D perhaps matches TRBD2 (6 bases). V was cut by 0 bases and J by 0 bases, with 10 bases left in between. Germline CDR1 reads SGHRS; CDR2 reads YFSETQ. The CDR3 contains 15 residues. The CDR3 bases are TGCGCCAGCAGCTTGGGCGGGACCGCCTCCTACGAGCAGTACTTC. This codes for CASSLGGTASYEQYF.

The chain carries TRBV10-3 and TRBJ2-7; the D gene could be TRBD1 or TRBD2 (6 bases each). Germline V gene sequence: CDR1 ENHRY, CDR2 SYGVKD. The V gene lost 10 bases and the J gene lost 4 bases, with 17 bases spanning the gap. This CDR3 has 13 residues. Here the CDR3 reads CATTSGGGYEQYF. In DNA form, the CDR3 reads TGTGCCACCACATCCGGGGGCGGATACGAGCAGTACTTC.

The chain has TRBV28 and TRBJ2-5, with 10 bases aligning to TRBD1. With 3 bases clipped from V and 6 bases from J, the junction kept 7 bases outside the gene matches. This CDR3 is built from 15 residues. The germline V gene encodes CDR1 MDHEN and CDR2 SYDVKM. In DNA form, the CDR3 reads TGTGCCAGCAGTTTGACAGGGGGCTTAAAGAAGACCCAGTACTTC. It encodes CASSLTGGLKKTQYF. Drawing the rest from reference TRBV28 and TRBJ2-5, the complete variable domain is DVKVTQSSRYLVKRTGEKVFLECVQDMDHENMFWYRQDPGLGLRLIYFSYDVKMKEKGDIPEGYSVSREKKERFSLILESASTNQTSMYLCASSLTGGLKKTQYFGPGTRLLVL.

The sample holds many counts of this clone. The identical CDR3 is also encoded by other nucleotide sequences in the sample. V and J are TRBV30 and TRBJ2-1; unclear D gene. Germline V gene sequence: CDR1 GTSNPN, CDR2 SVGIG (reference sequence). V was cut by 0 bases and J by 7 bases, with 4 bases left in between. The CDR3 contains 11 residues. The CDR3 sequence: CAWSVGNEQFF. CDR3 bases: TGTGCCTGGAGTGTGGGTAATGAGCAGTTCTTC.

The rearrangement joins TRBV4-3 to TRBJ2-7; 12 nucleotides match TRBD2. The CDR3 sequence is 17 residues long. The J segment lost 3 bases and the V segment lost 3 bases, leaving 9 bases of the junction unmatched. The germline gives CDR1 LGHNA, CDR2 YSLEER. CDR3 nucleotide sequence: TGCGCCAGCAGCCAGACCGCGACTAGCGGGAGCTTCTACGAGCAGTACTTC. It is translated as CASSQTATSGSFYEQYF.

The chain joins TRBV18 to TRBJ1-6, with 7 bases identical to TRBD1. Germline V CDR1 and CDR2: KGHSH, LQKENI. V lost 3 bases to trimming and J lost 10 bases; unmatched junction nucleotides: 9. CDR3 length equals 15 residues. This CDR3 is CASSPTTGYESPLHF. CDR3 bases: TGTGCCAGCTCACCCACGACAGGGTATGAGTCACCCCTCCACTTT. The full variable domain, in which reference TRBV18 and TRBJ1-6 provide the parts outside the CDR3, is NAGVMQNPRHLVRRRGQEARLRCSPMKGHSHVYWYRQLPEEGLKFMVYLQKENIIDESGMPKERFSAEFPKEGPSILRIQQVVRGDSAAYFCASSPTTGYESPLHFGNGTRLTVT.

The rearrangement uses TRBV4-2 and TRBJ2-3; 11 positions agree with TRBD2. The CDR3 extends over 18 amino acids. The germline CDR1 and CDR2 sequences are LGHNA and YNFKEQ. The V gene end was trimmed by 7 bases and the J gene end by 4 bases; junction bases not matched to a gene: 16. For the CDR3, the DNA is TGTGCCAGCACCCCAAGATTGGGGCTAGCGGGAGGAGCAGATACGCAGTATTTT. It specifies CASTPRLGLAGGADTQYF.

The chain couples TRBV6-6 to TRBJ1-2, with D uncertain. The CDR3 runs 15 residues. From germline, CDR1 is MNHNY and CDR2 SVGAGI (reference sequence). With 0 bases removed from V and 1 base from J, the gap between germline ends came to 9 bases. The CDR3, as DNA: TGTGCCAGCAGTTACTCGGGGTTATTTAACTATGGCTACACCTTC. Encoded protein: CASSYSGLFNYGYTF.

The chain links TRBV2 to TRBJ2-2; D might be TRBD1 (5 bases). Germline V gene lookup returns CDR1 SNHLY and CDR2 FYNNEI. Trimming cost V 4 bases and J 4 bases, with 16 bases left between them. There are 16 residues in the CDR3. The CDR3 coding sequence is TGTGCCAGCAGTGTTGACCGGCAGGGCTTCACCGGGGAGCTGTTTTTT. Translation: CASSVDRQGFTGELFF. The full variable domain, rest sourced from reference TRBV2 and TRBJ2-2, is EPEVTQTPSHQVTQMGQEVILRCVPISNHLYFYWYRQILGQKVEFLVSFYNNEISEKSEIFDDQFSVERPDGSNFTLKIRSTKLEDSAMYFCASSVDRQGFTGELFFGEGSRLTVL.

The V and J genes are TRBV28 and TRBJ2-7; D may match TRBD1 or TRBD2 (5 bases each). Between the trimmed V and J ends, which lost 6 bases and 4 bases, there was a span of 10 bases. The CDR3 length is 12 residues. The germline V gene has CDR1 MDHEN and CDR2 SYDVKM. The CDR3 sequence is CASSQEGYEQYF. The CDR3 bases are TGTGCCAGCAGCCAAGAGGGGTACGAGCAGTACTTC.

This chain links TRBV18 with TRBJ2-7; maybe TRBD2 (6 bases). The CDR3 totals 15 residues. V lost 0 bases, J lost 3 bases, and 12 bases lay in between. Germline CDR1 and CDR2: KGHSH and LQKENI. Here the CDR3 reads CASSPPGGKGYEQYF. The CDR3 DNA follows: TGTGCCAGCTCACCACCGGGGGGAAAAGGCTACGAGCAGTACTTC.

The rearrangement joins TRBV7-3 to TRBJ1-5; no clear D. The CDR3 loop spans 13 amino acids. V was trimmed by 5 bases and J by 5 bases, leaving 10 bases between them. CDR1 and CDR2 (germline): SGHTA, FQGTGA. The CDR3 sequence: CASSTHRDQPQHF. CDR3 nucleotide sequence: TGTGCCAGCAGCACCCACCGAGATCAGCCCCAGCATTTT. Combining the CDR3 with reference TRBV7-3 and TRBJ1-5 gives the whole variable domain GAGVSQTPSNKVTEKGKYVELRCDPISGHTALYWYRQSLGQGPEFLIYFQGTGAADDSGLPNDRFFAVRPEGSVSTLKIQRTERGDSAVYLCASSTHRDQPQHFGDGTRLSIL.

This chain connects TRBV7-2 to TRBJ2-7, with D perhaps matching TRBD1 (5 bases). Germline V gene sequence: CDR1 SGHTA, CDR2 FQGNSA. The CDR3 extends over 15 amino acids. V shed 2 bases and J shed 1 base, with 12 bases lying between them. For the CDR3, the DNA is TGTGCCAGCAGCTTACTAGGGGTCATATCCTACGAGCAGTACTTC. Its translation is CASSLLGVISYEQYF.

This chain joins TRBV4-1 and TRBJ1-1; no definite D call. The V and J ends lost 0 bases and 1 base respectively, with 6 bases between them. The CDR3 extends over 14 amino acids. Germline V gives CDR1 MGHRA, CDR2 YSYEKL. CDR3: CASSQEVQNTEAFF. The DNA for the CDR3 is TGCGCCAGCAGCCAAGAGGTGCAGAACACTGAAGCTTTCTTT.

The V and J genes are TRBV6-1 and TRBJ2-5; a weak D match, TRBD1 (5 bases). CDR1 MNHNS and CDR2 SASEGT come from the germline V gene. The CDR3 is made up of 13 amino acids. Trimming cost V 1 base and J 7 bases, with 10 bases left between them. The CDR3 DNA reads TGTGCCAGCAGTGAAGAGACGCAGGGGACCCAGTACTTC. Protein: CASSEETQGTQYF.

Regarding this clone: Other nucleotide sequences in the sample specify the same CDR3. The V gene is TRBV5-1, the J gene TRBJ1-4, with D tentatively TRBD1 (6 bases). The V and J ends lost 1 base and 6 bases respectively, with 10 bases between them. Germline loops: CDR1 SGHRS, CDR2 YFSETQ. The CDR3 sequence is 14 residues long. CDR3 nucleotide sequence: TGCGCCAGCAGCTTGAGGGGGGCGGATGAAAAACTGTTTTTT. Encoded protein: CASSLRGADEKLFF.